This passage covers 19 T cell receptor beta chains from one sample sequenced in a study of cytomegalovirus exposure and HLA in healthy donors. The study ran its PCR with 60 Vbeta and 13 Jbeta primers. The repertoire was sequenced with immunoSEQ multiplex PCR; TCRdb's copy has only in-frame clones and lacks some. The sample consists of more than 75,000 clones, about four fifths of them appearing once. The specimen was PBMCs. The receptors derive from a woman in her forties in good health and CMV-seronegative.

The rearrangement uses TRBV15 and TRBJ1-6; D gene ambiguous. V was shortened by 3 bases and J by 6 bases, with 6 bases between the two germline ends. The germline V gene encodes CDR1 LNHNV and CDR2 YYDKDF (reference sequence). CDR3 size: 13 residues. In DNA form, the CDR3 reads TGTGCCACCAGCAGGGGCTTTAATTCACCCCTCCACTTT. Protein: CATSRGFNSPLHF.

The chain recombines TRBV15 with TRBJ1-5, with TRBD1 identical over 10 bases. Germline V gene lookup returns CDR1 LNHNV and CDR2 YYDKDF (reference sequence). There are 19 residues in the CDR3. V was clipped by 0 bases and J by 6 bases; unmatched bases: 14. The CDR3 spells CATSRDPPRQGAMSQPQHF. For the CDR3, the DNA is TGTGCCACCAGCAGAGATCCTCCGCGACAGGGGGCCATGAGTCAGCCCCAGCATTTT.

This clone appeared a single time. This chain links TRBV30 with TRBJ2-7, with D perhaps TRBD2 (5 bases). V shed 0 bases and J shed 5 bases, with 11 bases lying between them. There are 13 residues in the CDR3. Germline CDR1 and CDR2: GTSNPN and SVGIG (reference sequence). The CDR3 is CAWSVPQRDEQYF. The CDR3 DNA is TGTGCCTGGAGTGTACCGCAGAGGGACGAGCAGTACTTC.

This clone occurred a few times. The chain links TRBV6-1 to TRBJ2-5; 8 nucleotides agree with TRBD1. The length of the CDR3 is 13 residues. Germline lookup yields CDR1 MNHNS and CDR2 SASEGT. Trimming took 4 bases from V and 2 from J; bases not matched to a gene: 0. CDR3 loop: CASSGQGQETQYF. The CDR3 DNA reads TGTGCCAGCAGTGGACAGGGGCAAGAGACCCAGTACTTC.

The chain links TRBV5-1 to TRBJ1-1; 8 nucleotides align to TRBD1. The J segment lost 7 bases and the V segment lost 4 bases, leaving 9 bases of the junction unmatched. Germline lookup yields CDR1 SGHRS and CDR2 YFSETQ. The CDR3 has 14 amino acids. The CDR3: CASSTGQGYCEAFF. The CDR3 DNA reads TGCGCCAGCAGCACCGGACAGGGCTACTGTGAAGCTTTCTTT.

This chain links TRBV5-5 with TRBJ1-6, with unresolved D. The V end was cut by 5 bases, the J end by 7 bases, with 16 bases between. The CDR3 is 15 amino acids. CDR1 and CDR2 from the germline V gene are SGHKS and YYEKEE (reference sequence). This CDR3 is CASSREGGENSPLHF. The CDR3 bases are TGTGCCAGCAGTCGAGAAGGAGGTGAAAATTCACCCCTCCACTTT.

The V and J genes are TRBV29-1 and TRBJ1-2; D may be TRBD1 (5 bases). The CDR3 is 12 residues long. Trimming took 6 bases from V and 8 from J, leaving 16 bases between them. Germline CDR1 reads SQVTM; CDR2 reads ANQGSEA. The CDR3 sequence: CSVGGVVGGYTF. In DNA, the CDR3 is TGCAGCGTGGGGGGTGTGGTGGGAGGCTACACCTTC.

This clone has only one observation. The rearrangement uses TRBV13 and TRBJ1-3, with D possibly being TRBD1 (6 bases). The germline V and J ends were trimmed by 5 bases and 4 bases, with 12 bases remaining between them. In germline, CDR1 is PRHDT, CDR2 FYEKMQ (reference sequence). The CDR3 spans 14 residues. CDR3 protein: CASSRQDFGNTIYF. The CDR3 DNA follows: TGTGCCAGCAGCCGACAGGATTTCGGAAACACCATATATTTT.

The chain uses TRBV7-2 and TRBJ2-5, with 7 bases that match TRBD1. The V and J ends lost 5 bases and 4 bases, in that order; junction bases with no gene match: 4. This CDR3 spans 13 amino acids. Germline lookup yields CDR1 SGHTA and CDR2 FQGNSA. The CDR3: CASSRQGPETQYF. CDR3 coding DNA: TGTGCCAGCAGCAGACAGGGACCAGAGACCCAGTACTTC.

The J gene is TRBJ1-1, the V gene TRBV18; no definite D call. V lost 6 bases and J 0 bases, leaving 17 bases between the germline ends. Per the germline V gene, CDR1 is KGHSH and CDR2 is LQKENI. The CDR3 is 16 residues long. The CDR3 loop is CASSLDLEVMNTEAFF. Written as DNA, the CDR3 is TGTGCCAGCTCCCTCGACCTGGAGGTCATGAACACTGAAGCTTTCTTT.

CDR3 in amino acids: CAATGYTGRADTQYF. The CDR3 coding sequence is TGTGCTGCAACAGGGTATACTGGTAGGGCAGATACGCAGTATTTT. The V gene is TRBV30, the J gene TRBJ2-3; the D gene is possibly TRBD1 (6 bases). Per germline, CDR1 GTSNPN and CDR2 SVGIG (reference sequence). This CDR3 has 15 residues.

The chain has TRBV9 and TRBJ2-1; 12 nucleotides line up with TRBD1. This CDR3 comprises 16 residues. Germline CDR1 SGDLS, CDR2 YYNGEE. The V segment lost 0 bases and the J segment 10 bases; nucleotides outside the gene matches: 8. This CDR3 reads CASSVGAGQGAREQFF. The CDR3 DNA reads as TGTGCCAGCAGCGTAGGGGCGGGACAGGGGGCTCGGGAGCAGTTCTTC.

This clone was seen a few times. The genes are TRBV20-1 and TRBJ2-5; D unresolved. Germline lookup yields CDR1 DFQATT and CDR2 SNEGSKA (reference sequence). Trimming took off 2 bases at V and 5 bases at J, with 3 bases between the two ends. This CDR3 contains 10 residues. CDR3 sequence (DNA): TGCAGTGCTAGACGGGAGACCCAGTACTTC. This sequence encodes CSARRETQYF.

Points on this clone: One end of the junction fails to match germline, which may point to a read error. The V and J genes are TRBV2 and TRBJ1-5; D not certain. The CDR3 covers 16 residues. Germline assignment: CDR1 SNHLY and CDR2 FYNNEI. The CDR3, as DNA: TGTGCCAGCAGTGATTACAAATATGCGGGCAATCAGCCCCAGAATTTT. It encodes CASSDYKYAGNQPQNF. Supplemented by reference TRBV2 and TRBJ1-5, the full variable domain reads EPEVTQTPSHQVTQMGQEVILRCVPISNHLYFYWYRQILGQKVEFLVSFYNNEISEKSEIFDDQFSVERPDGSNFTLKIRSTKLEDSAMYFCASSDYKYAGNQPQNFGDGTRLSIL.

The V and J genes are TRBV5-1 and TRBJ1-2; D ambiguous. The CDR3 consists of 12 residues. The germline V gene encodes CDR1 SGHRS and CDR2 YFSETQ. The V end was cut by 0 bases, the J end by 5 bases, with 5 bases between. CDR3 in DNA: TGCGCCAGCAGCTTGGGAGGGTATGGCTACACCTTC. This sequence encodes CASSLGGYGYTF.

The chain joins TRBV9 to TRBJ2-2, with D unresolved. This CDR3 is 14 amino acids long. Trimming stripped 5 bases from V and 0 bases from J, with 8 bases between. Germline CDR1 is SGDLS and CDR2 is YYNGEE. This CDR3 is CASRSQSNTGELFF. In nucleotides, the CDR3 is TGTGCCAGCAGAAGCCAATCGAACACCGGGGAGCTGTTTTTT.

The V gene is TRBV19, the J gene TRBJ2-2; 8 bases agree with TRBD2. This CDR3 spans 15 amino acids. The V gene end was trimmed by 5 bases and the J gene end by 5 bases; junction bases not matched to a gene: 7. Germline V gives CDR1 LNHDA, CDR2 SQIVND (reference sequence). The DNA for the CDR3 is TGTGCCAGTAGTTCTCCGGGACTAGTGACCGGGGAGCTGTTTTTT. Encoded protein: CASSSPGLVTGELFF.

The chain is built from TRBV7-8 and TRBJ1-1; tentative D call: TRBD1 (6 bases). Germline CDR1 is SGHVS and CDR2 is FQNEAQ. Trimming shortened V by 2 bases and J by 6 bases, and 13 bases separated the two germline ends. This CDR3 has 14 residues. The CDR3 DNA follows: TGTGCCAGCAGCTTAAAATCTGCAGGGGCTGAAGCTTTCTTT. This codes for CASSLKSAGAEAFF. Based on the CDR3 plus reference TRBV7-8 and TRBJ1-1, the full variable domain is GAGVSQSPRYKVAKRGQDVALRCDPISGHVSLFWYQQALGQGPEFLTYFQNEAQLDKSGLPSDRFFAERPEGSVSTLKIQRTQQEDSAVYLCASSLKSAGAEAFFGQGTRLTVV.

The CDR3 region is CASSPPSGGARDTQYF. For the CDR3, the DNA is TGTGCCAGCAGCCCTCCTAGCGGGGGGGCCAGAGATACGCAGTATTTT. This sequence joins TRBV5-6 and TRBJ2-3, with 12 positions matching TRBD2. In germline, CDR1 is SGHDT, CDR2 YYEEEE. Germline trimming cut 4 bases from V and 5 bases from J; bases unmatched to any gene: 8. This CDR3 contains 16 residues. Complete variable domain (other parts from reference TRBV5-6 and TRBJ2-3): DAGVTQSPTHLIKTRGQQVTLRCSPKSGHDTVSWYQQALGQGPQFIFQYYEEEERQRGNFPDRFSGHQFPNYSSELNVNALLLGDSALYLCASSPPSGGARDTQYFGPGTRLTVL.